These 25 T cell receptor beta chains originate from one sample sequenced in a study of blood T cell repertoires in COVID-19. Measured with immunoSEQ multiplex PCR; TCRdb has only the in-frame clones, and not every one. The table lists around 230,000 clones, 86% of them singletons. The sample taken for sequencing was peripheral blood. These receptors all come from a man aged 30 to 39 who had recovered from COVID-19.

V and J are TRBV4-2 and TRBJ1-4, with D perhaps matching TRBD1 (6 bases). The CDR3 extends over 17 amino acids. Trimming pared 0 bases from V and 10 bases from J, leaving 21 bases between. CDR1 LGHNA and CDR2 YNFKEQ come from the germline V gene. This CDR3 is CASSQEDSILMKGKLFF. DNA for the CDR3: TGTGCCAGCAGCCAAGAGGACAGTATCCTAATGAAAGGAAAACTGTTTTTT.

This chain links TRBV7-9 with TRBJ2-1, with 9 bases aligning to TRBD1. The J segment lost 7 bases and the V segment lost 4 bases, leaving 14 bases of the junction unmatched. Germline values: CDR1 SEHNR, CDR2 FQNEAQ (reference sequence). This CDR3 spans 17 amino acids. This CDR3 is CASSSAYRQGVRNEQFF. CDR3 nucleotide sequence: TGTGCCAGCAGCTCCGCCTACCGACAGGGGGTGCGGAATGAGCAGTTCTTC. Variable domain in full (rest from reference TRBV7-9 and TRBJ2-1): DTGVSQNPRHKITKRGQNVTFRCDPISEHNRLYWYRQTLGQGPEFLTYFQNEAQLEKSRLLSDRFSAERPKGSFSTLEIQRTEQGDSAMYLCASSSAYRQGVRNEQFFGPGTRLTVL.

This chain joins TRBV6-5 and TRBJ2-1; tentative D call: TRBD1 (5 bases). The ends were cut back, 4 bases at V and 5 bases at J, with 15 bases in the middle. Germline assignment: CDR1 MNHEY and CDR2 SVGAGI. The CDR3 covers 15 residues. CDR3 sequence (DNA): TGTGCCAGCAGTTGGTTCAGAGACAGCAACAATGAGCAGTTCTTC. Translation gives CASSWFRDSNNEQFF.

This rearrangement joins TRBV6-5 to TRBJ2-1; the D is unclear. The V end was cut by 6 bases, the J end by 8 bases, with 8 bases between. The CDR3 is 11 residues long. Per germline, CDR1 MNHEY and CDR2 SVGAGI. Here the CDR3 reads CASSRLDEQFF. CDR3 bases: TGTGCCAGCAGCCGGTTGGATGAGCAGTTCTTC.

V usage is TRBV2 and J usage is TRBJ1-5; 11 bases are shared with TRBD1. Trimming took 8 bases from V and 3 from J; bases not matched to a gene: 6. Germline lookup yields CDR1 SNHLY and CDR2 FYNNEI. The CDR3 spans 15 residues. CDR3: CASGAGQGVNQPQHF. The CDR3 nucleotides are TGTGCCAGCGGTGCGGGACAGGGGGTCAATCAGCCCCAGCATTTT.

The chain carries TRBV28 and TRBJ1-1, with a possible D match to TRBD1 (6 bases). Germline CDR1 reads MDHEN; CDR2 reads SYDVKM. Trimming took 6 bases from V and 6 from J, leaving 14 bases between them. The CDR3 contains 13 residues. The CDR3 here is CASSLIQGPEAFF. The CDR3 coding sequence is TGTGCCAGCAGCTTGATACAGGGACCTGAAGCTTTCTTT.

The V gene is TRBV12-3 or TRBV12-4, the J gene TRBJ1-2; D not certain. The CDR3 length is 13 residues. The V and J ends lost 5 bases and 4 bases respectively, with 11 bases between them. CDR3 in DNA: TGTGCCAGCAGTCACGGGGTCTTCTATGGCTACACCTTC. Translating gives CASSHGVFYGYTF.

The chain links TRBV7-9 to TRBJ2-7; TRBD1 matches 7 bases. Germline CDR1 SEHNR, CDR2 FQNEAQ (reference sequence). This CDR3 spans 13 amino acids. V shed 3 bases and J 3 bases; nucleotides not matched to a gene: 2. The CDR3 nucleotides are TGTGCCAGCAGCTTGGGACAGTTCTACGAGCAGTACTTC. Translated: CASSLGQFYEQYF. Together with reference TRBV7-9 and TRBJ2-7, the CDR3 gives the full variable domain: DTGVSQNPRHKITKRGQNVTFRCDPISEHNRLYWYRQTLGQGPEFLTYFQNEAQLEKSRLLSDRFSAERPKGSFSTLEIQRTEQGDSAMYLCASSLGQFYEQYFGPGTRLTVT.

The CDR3 loop reads CASSQTDNMNTEAFF. CDR3 coding DNA: TGTGCCAGCAGTCAGACCGACAACATGAACACTGAAGCTTTCTTT. The V and J genes are TRBV7-9 and TRBJ1-1, with D hard to call. This CDR3 region has 15 residues. Germline CDR1 reads SEHNR; CDR2 reads FQNEAQ (reference sequence). V lost 6 bases and J 0 bases, leaving 14 bases between the germline ends. Full variable domain (remainder filled in from reference TRBV7-9 and TRBJ1-1): DTGVSQNPRHKITKRGQNVTFRCDPISEHNRLYWYRQTLGQGPEFLTYFQNEAQLEKSRLLSDRFSAERPKGSFSTLEIQRTEQGDSAMYLCASSQTDNMNTEAFFGQGTRLTVV.

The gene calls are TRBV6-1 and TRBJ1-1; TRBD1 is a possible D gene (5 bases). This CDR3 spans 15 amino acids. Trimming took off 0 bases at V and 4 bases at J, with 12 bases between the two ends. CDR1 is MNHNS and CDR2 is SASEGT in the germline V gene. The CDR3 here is CASSEARGVITEAFF. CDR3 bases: TGTGCCAGCAGTGAAGCCCGGGGGGTTATCACTGAAGCTTTCTTT.

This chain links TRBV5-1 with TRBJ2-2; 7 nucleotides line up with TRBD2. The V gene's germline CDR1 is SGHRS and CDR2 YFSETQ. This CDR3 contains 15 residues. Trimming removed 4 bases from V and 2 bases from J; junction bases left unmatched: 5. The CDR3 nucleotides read TGCGCCAGCAGCCCGGGGGGATCTAACACCGGGGAGCTGTTTTTT. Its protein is CASSPGGSNTGELFF.

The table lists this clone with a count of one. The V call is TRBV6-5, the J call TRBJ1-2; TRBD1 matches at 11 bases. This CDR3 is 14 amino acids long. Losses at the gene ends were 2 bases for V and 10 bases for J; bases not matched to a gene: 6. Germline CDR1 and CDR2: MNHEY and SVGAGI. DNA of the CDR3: TGTGCCAGCAGTTACGCCGGGACAGGGGGGGACTACACCTTC. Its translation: CASSYAGTGGDYTF.

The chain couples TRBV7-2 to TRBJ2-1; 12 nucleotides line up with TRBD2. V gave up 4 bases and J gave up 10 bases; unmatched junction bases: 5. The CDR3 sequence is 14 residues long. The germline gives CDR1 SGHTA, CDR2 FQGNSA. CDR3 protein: CASSSSGGASEQFF. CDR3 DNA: TGTGCCAGCAGCTCTAGCGGGGGGGCCTCGGAGCAGTTCTTC.

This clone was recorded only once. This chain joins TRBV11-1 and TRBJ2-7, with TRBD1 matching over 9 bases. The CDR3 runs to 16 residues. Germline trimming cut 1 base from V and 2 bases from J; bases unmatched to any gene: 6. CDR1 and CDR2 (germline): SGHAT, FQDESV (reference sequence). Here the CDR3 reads CASSLEAGTGPYEQYF. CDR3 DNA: TGTGCCAGCAGCTTAGAAGCCGGGACAGGGCCCTACGAGCAGTACTTC.

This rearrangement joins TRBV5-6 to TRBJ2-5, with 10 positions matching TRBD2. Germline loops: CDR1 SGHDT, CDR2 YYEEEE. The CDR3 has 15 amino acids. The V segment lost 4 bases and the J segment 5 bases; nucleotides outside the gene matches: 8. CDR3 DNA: TGTGCCAGCAGCGAAGAGCGGGGGGGGCTGGAGACCCAGTACTTC. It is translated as CASSEERGGLETQYF.

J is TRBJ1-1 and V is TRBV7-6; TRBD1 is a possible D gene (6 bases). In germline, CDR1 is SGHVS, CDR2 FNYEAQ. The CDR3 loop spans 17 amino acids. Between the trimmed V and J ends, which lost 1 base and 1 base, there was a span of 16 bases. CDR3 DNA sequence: TGTGCCAGCAGCTTAGGCAGGGGCCGAGGTTGGAACACTGAAGCTTTCTTT. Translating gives CASSLGRGRGWNTEAFF. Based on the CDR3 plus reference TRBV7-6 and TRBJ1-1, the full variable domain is GAGVSQSPRYKVTKRGQDVALRCDPISGHVSLYWYRQALGQGPEFLTYFNYEAQQDKSGLPNDRFSAERPEGSISTLTIQRTEQRDSAMYRCASSLGRGRGWNTEAFFGQGTRLTVV.

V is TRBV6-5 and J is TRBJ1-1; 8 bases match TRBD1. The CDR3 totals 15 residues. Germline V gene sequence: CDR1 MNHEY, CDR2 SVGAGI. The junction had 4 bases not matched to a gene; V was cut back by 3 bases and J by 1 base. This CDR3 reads CASSYQGQANTEAFF. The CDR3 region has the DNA TGTGCCAGCAGTTATCAGGGACAGGCGAACACTGAAGCTTTCTTT.

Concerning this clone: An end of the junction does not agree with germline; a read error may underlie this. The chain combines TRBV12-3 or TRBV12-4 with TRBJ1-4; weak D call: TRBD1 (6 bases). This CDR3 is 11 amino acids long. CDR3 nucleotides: TGTGCCAGCGGATTGCTAGGGACAACCTCCTTT. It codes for CASGLLGTTSF.

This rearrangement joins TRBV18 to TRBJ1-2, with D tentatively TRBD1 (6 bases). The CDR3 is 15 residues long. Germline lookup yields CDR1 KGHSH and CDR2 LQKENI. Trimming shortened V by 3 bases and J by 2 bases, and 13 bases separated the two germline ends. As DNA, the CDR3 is TGTGCCAGCTCACCGCTAGAACAGGGCAACTATGGCTACACCTTC. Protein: CASSPLEQGNYGYTF.

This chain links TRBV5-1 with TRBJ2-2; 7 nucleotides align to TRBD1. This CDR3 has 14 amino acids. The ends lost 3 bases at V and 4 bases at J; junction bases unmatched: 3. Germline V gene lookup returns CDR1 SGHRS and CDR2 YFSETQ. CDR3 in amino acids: CASSWTGSTGELFF. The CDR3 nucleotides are TGCGCCAGCAGCTGGACAGGATCCACCGGGGAGCTGTTTTTT.

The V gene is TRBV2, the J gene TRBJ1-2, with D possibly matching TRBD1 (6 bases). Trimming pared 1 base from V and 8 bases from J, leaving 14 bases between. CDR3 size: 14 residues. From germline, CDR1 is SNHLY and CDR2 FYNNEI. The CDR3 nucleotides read TGTGCCAGCAGTGAAGTGGACAGCTACTTAGGCTACACCTTC. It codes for CASSEVDSYLGYTF.

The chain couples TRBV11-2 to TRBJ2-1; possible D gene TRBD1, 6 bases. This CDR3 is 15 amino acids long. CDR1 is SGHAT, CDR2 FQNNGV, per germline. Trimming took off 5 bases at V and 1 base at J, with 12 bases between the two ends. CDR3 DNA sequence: TGTGCCAGCAGCCCAGGGGCGCTATCCTACAATGAGCAGTTCTTC. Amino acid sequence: CASSPGALSYNEQFF.

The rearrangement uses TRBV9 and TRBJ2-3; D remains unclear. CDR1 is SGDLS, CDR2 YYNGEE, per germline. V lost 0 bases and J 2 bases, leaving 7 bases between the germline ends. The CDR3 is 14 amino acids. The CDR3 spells CASSVAPFTDTQYF. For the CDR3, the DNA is TGTGCCAGCAGCGTAGCTCCTTTCACAGATACGCAGTATTTT.

The CDR3 reads CSVLGLGAEAFF. The CDR3 bases are TGCAGCGTTCTGGGCCTAGGGGCTGAAGCTTTCTTT. The genes are TRBV29-1 and TRBJ1-1; D possibly corresponds to TRBD1 (5 bases). The V gene's germline CDR1 is SQVTM and CDR2 ANQGSEA. This CDR3 is 12 amino acids long. Trimming stripped 5 bases from V and 6 bases from J, with 13 bases between.

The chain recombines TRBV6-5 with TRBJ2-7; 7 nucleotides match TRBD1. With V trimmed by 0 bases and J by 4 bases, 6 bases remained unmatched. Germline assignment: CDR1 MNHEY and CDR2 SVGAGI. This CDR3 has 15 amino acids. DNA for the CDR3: TGTGCCAGCAGTTACTCAGGACAGGTTTTTTACGAGCAGTACTTC. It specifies CASSYSGQVFYEQYF.